These 6 T cell receptor beta chains came from one sample sequenced in a study of response to subunit inactivated influenza vaccine. TCRdb itself ran the RT-PCR reads through MiXCR, one entry per CDR3 protein. The sample includes 610,000 or so distinct CDR3 sequences, 11% to 15% of them seen just once. This specimen was PBMCs from blood, taken 11 to 12 days after vaccination. These receptors all come from a man aged 45-65 years who received an inactivated influenza vaccine.

This clonotype has ten or more counts. The J gene is TRBJ2-4, the V gene TRBV14; D is unclear. Trimming took 5 bases from V and 0 from J, leaving 14 bases between them. Per the germline V gene, CDR1 is SGHDN and CDR2 is FVKESK. The CDR3 contains 16 residues. The CDR3 nucleotides are TGTGCCAGCAGCAAAGGACCCTCCCCAGCCAAAAACATTCAGTACTTC. It yields the protein CASSKGPSPAKNIQYF.

This clonotype has just a few counts. The chain has TRBV4-3 and TRBJ1-4; D unclear. Germline V gene sequence: CDR1 LGHNA, CDR2 YSLEER. The germline V and J ends were trimmed by 0 bases and 0 bases, with 14 bases remaining between them. The CDR3 runs to 18 residues. The CDR3 region is CASSQDGEHLATNEKLFF. The CDR3, as DNA: TGCGCCAGCAGCCAAGATGGTGAGCACCTCGCAACTAATGAAAAACTGTTTTTT.

This rearrangement joins TRBV5-5 to TRBJ2-1; a possible D gene is TRBD2 (5 bases). V shed 4 bases and J shed 4 bases, with 15 bases lying between them. The germline V gene has CDR1 SGHKS and CDR2 YYEKEE (reference sequence). There are 15 residues in the CDR3. CDR3 loop: CASSGLTTTYNEQFF. The CDR3 nucleotides read TGTGCCAGCAGCGGGTTGACGACTACTTACAATGAGCAGTTCTTC.

This clonotype has only a few counts. The gene calls are TRBV6-5 and TRBJ1-1; no definite D call. CDR1 MNHEY and CDR2 SVGAGI come from the germline V gene. V lost 2 bases, J lost 2 bases, and 15 bases lay in between. The CDR3 has 16 amino acids. The CDR3 bases are TGTGCCAGCAGTTACAGGGTAGCTTCCCTAAACACTGAAGCTTTCTTT. This codes for CASSYRVASLNTEAFF.

This clonotype was counted many times. This sequence joins TRBV4-3 and TRBJ1-6, with D unclear. CDR3 length equals 12 residues. Deletions cut 1 base from V and 7 bases from J, with 2 bases between. The V gene's germline CDR1 is LGHNA and CDR2 YSLEER. DNA of the CDR3: TGCGCCAGCAGCCAAGCCAATTCACCCCTCCACTTT. Its translation: CASSQANSPLHF.

This clonotype was counted many times. V gene TRBV10-3 combines with J gene TRBJ2-7; maybe TRBD1 (5 bases). There are 14 residues in the CDR3. V dropped 2 bases and J dropped 2 bases, with 10 bases sitting between them. Germline V gene sequence: CDR1 ENHRY, CDR2 SYGVKD. CDR3 nucleotide sequence: TGTGCCATCAGTGAGGCAGGGATTGCCTACGAGCAGTACTTC. It encodes CAISEAGIAYEQYF.